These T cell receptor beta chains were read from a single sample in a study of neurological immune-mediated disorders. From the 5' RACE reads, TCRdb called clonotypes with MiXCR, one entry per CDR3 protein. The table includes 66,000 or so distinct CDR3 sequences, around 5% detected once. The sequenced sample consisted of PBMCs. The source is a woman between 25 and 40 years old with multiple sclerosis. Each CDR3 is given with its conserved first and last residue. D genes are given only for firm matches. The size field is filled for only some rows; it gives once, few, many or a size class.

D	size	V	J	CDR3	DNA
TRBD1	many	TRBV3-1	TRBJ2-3	CASSQTGGVTDTQYF	TGTGCCAGCAGCCAGACAGGGGGCGTAACAGATACGCAGTATTTT
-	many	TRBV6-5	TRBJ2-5	CASSYWQGPQYF	TGTGCCAGCAGTTACTGGCAGGGGCCCCAGTACTTC
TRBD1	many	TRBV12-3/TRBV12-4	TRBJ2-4	CASSRQGPNIQYF	TGTGCCAGCAGCAGACAGGGGCCCAACATTCAGTACTTC
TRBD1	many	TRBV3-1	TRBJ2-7	CASSSPRTGGSYEQYF	TGTGCCAGCAGCTCTCCGCGGACAGGGGGCTCCTACGAGCAGTACTTC
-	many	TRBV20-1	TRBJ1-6	CSARVGNNSPLHF	TGCAGTGCTCGCGTAGGGAATAATTCACCCCTCCACTTT
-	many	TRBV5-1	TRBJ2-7	CASSLDGYEQYF	TGCGCCAGCAGCTTGGACGGGTACGAGCAGTACTTC
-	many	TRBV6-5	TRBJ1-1	CASSYMAGNTEAFF	TGTGCCAGCAGTTACATGGCAGGGAACACTGAAGCTTTCTTT
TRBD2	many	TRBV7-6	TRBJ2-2	CASSLAPSGGIGELFF	TGTGCCAGCAGCTTAGCTCCTAGCGGGGGGATCGGGGAGCTGTTTTTT
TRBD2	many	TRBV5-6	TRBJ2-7	CASRFLAGVSYEQYF	TGTGCCAGCAGGTTCCTAGCGGGGGTTTCCTACGAGCAGTACTTC
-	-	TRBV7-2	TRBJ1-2	CASSIDATGGYTF	TGTGCCAGCAGCATTGACGCTACTGGGGGCTACACCTTC
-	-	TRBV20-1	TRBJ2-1	CSAREEGYEQFF	TGCAGTGCTAGAGAAGAGGGGTATGAGCAGTTCTTC
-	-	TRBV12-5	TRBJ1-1	CASGSMDTEAFF	TGTGCTAGTGGTTCCATGGACACTGAAGCTTTCTTT
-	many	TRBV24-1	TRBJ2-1	CATSDPGRLGPYNEQFF	TGTGCCACCAGTGATCCAGGAAGACTAGGGCCCTACAATGAGCAGTTCTTC
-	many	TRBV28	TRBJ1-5	CASNRPDRNQPQHF	TGTGCCAGCAACCGCCCAGATAGAAATCAGCCCCAGCATTTT
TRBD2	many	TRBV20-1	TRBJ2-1	CSARVSGGPNEQFF	TGCAGTGCTAGAGTTAGCGGGGGGCCCAATGAGCAGTTCTTC
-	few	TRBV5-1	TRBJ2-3	CASGVTDTQYF	TGCGCCAGCGGGGTCACAGATACGCAGTATTTT
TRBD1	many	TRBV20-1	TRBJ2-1	CSARGRTGDNEQFF	TGCAGTGCTAGAGGTAGGACAGGGGACAATGAGCAGTTCTTC
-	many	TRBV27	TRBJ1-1	CASSLSDPKDTEAFF	TGTGCCAGCAGTTTATCCGACCCTAAGGACACTGAAGCTTTCTTT
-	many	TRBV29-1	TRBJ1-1	CSVANLITEAFF	TGCAGCGTTGCAAACCTGATCACTGAAGCTTTCTTT
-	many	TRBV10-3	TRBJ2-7	CAISAVEGNEQYF	TGTGCCATCAGTGCCGTTGAGGGAAACGAGCAGTACTTC
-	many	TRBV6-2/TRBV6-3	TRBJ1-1	CASSYPRQDGTEAFF	TGTGCCAGCAGTTACCCTCGACAGGACGGAACTGAAGCTTTCTTT
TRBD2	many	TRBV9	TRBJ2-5	CASSGTSGGKETQYF	TGTGCCAGCAGCGGGACTAGCGGGGGGAAAGAGACCCAGTACTTC
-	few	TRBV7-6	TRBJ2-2	CASSLARGELFF	TGTGCCAGCAGCTTAGCGAGGGGGGAGCTGTTTTTT
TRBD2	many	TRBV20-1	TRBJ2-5	CSARDSTSGGQTQYF	TGCAGTGCTAGAGATTCGACTAGCGGGGGGCAGACCCAGTACTTC
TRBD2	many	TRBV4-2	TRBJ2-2	CASSQVVQRGGTGELFF	TGTGCCAGCAGCCAAGTGGTCCAGCGGGGGGGCACCGGGGAGCTGTTTTTT
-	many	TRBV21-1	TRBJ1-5	CASSWDEGNNQPQHF	TGTGCCAGCAGCTGGGACGAGGGGAACAATCAGCCCCAGCATTTT
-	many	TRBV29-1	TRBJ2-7	CSVEFFTVGSTEQYF	TGCAGCGTTGAGTTTTTTACGGTTGGGTCTACCGAGCAGTACTTC
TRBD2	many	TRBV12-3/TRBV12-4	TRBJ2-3	CASSFGGLAGDTQYF	TGTGCCAGCAGTTTTGGGGGACTAGCAGGTGATACGCAGTATTTT
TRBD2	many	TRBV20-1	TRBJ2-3	CSTVAGGRTDTQYF	TGCAGTACAGTAGCGGGGGGGCGTACAGATACGCAGTATTTT
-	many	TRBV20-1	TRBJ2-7	CSARSGTLTYEQYF	TGCAGTGCTAGAAGCGGGACACTCACCTACGAGCAGTACTTC
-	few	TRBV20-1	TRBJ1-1	CGARPLGGDFTEAFF	TGCGGTGCTAGACCCTTGGGGGGGGATTTCACTGAAGCTTTCTTT
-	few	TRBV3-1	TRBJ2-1	CASSSETGSYNEQFF	TGTGCCAGCAGCTCGGAGACAGGCTCCTACAATGAGCAGTTCTTC
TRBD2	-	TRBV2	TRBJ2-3	CASIAGGAQYF	TGTGCCAGCATAGCGGGGGGCGCGCAGTATTTT
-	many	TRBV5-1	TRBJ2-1	CASRGTSLGNEQFF	TGCGCCAGCAGGGGGACATCCCTTGGGAATGAGCAGTTCTTC
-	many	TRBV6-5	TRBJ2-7	CASSETRGVYEQYF	TGTGCCAGCAGTGAGACCCGAGGAGTCTACGAGCAGTACTTC
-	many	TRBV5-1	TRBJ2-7	CASSYNYEQYF	TGCGCCAGCAGCTATAACTACGAGCAGTACTTC
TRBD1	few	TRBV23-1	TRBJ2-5	CASTLEGQGSGDETQYF	TGCGCCAGCACCCTCGAAGGACAGGGGAGTGGGGATGAGACCCAGTACTTC
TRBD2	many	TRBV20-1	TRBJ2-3	CSATTASGGTDTQYF	TGCAGTGCCACAACCGCTAGCGGGGGCACAGATACGCAGTATTTT